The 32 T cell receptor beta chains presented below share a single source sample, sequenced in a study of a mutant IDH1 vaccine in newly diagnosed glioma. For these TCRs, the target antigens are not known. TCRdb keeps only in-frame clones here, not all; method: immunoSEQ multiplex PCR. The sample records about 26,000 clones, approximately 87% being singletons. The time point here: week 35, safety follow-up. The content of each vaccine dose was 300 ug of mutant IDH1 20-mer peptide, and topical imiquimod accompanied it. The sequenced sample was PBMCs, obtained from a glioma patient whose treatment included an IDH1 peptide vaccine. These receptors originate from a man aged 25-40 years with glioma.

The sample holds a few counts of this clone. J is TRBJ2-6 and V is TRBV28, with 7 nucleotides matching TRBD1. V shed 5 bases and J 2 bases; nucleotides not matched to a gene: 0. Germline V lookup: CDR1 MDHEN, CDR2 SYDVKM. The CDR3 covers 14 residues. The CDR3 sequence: CASSDRAGANVLTF. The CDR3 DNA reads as TGTGCCAGCAGTGACAGGGCTGGGGCCAACGTCCTGACTTTC.

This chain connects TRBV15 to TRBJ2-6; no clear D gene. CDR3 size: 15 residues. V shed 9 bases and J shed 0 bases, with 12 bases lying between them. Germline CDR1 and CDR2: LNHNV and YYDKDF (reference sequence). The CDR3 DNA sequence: TGTGCCACAACGAAACAGAGCTCTGGGGCCAACGTCCTGACTTTC. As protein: CATTKQSSGANVLTF.

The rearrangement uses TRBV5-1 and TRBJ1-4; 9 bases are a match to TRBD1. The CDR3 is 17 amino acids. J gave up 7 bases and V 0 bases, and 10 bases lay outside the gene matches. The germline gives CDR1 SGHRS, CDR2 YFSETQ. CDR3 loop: CASSLAETGGSIEKLFF. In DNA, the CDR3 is TGCGCCAGCAGCTTGGCCGAGACAGGGGGATCTATTGAAAAACTGTTTTTT.

CDR3: CASSQELGLGDNEKLFF. CDR3 nucleotides: TGTGCCAGCAGCCAAGAATTGGGGTTGGGGGATAATGAAAAACTGTTTTTT. The chain links TRBV4-2 to TRBJ1-4; perhaps TRBD1 as D (5 bases). The CDR3 totals 17 residues. V dropped 0 bases and J dropped 4 bases, with 15 bases sitting between them. CDR1 and CDR2 from the germline V gene are LGHNA and YNFKEQ.

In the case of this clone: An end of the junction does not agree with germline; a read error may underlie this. In DNA, the CDR3 is TGTGCCTGGGGGCAGGGGAACGCCGGGGAGCTGTTTTTT. It encodes CAWGQGNAGELFF. This rearrangement joins TRBV30 to TRBJ2-2, with a weak D call TRBD1 (6 bases). The CDR3 has 13 residues. Germline-derived CDR1 and CDR2 are GTSNPN and SVGIG (reference sequence). Based on the CDR3 plus reference TRBV30 and TRBJ2-2, the full variable domain is SQTIHQWPATLVQPVGSPLSLECTVEGTSNPNLYWYRQAAGRGLQLLFYSVGIGQISSEVPQNLSASRPQDRQFILSSKKLLLSDSGFYLCAWGQGNAGELFFGEGSRLTVL.

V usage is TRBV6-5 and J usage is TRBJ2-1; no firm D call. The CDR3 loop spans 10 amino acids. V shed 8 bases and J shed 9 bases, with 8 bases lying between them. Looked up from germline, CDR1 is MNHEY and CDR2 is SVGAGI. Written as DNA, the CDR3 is TGTGCCAGCGGGCAAGGTGAGCAGTTCTTC. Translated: CASGQGEQFF.

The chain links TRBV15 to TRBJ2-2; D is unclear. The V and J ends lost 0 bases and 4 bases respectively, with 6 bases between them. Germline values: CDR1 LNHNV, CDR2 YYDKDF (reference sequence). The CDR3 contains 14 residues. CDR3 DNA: TGTGCCACCAGCAGAGATACGGCCACCGGGGAGCTGTTTTTT. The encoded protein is CATSRDTATGELFF.

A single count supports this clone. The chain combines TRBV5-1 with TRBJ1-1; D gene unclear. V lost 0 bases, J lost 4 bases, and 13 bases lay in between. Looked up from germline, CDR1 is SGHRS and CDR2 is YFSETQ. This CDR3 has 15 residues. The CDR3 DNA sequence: TGCGCCAGCAGCTTGGGTTGGGGAACGACCACTGAAGCTTTCTTT. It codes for CASSLGWGTTTEAFF. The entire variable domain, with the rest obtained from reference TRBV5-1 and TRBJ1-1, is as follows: KAGVTQTPRYLIKTRGQQVTLSCSPISGHRSVSWYQQTPGQGLQFLFEYFSETQRNKGNFPGRFSGRQFSNSRSEMNVSTLELGDSALYLCASSLGWGTTTEAFFGQGTRLTVV.

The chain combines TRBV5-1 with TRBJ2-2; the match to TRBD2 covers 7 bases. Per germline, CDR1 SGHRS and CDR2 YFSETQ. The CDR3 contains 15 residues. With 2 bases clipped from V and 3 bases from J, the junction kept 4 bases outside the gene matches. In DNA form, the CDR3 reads TGCGCCAGCAGCTTTGGGACTACTTACACCGGGGAGCTGTTTTTT. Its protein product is CASSFGTTYTGELFF.

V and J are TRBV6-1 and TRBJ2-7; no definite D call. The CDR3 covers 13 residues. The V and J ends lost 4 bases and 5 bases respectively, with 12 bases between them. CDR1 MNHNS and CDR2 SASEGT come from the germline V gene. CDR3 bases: TGTGCCAGCAGTGTTCTTACGCTGGACGAGCAGTACTTC. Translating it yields CASSVLTLDEQYF.

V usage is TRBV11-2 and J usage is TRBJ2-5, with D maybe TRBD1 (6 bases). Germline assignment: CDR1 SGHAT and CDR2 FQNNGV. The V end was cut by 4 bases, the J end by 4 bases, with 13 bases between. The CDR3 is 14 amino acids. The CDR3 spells CASSSQGMRETQYF. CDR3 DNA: TGTGCCAGCAGCTCACAGGGCATGCGAGAGACCCAGTACTTC.

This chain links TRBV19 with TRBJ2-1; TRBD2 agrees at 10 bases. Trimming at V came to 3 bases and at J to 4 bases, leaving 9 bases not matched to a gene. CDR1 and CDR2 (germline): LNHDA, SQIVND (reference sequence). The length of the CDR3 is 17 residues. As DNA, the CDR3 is TGTGCCAGTAGTATGGGGTTACTAGCGGGGACTTACAATGAGCAGTTCTTC. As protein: CASSMGLLAGTYNEQFF.

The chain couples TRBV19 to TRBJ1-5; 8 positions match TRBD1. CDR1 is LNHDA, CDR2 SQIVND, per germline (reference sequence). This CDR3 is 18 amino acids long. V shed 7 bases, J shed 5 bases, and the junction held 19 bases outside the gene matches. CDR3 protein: CASTFSPDRGRGDQPQHF. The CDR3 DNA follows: TGTGCCAGTACCTTCTCCCCCGACAGGGGAAGGGGGGATCAGCCCCAGCATTTT.

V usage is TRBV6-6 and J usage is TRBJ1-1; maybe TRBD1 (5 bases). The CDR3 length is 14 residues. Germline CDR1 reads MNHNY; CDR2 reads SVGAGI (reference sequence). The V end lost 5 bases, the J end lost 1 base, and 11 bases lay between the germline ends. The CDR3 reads CASSMQGQNTEAFF. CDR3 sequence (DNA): TGTGCCAGCAGTATGCAGGGTCAGAACACTGAAGCTTTCTTT.

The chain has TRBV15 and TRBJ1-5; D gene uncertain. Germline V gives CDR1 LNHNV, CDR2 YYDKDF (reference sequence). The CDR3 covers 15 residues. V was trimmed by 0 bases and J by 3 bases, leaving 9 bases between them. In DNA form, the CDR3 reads TGTGCCACCAGCAGAGATCTTTACACCAATCAGCCCCAGCATTTT. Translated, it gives CATSRDLYTNQPQHF.

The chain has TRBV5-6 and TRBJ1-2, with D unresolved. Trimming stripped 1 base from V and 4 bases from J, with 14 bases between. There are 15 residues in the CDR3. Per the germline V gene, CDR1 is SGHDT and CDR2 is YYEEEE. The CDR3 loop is CASSLPSQIPYGYTF. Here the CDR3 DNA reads TGTGCCAGCAGCTTGCCATCTCAGATTCCCTATGGCTACACCTTC. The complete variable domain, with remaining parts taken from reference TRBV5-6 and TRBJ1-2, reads DAGVTQSPTHLIKTRGQQVTLRCSPKSGHDTVSWYQQALGQGPQFIFQYYEEEERQRGNFPDRFSGHQFPNYSSELNVNALLLGDSALYLCASSLPSQIPYGYTFGSGTRLTVV.

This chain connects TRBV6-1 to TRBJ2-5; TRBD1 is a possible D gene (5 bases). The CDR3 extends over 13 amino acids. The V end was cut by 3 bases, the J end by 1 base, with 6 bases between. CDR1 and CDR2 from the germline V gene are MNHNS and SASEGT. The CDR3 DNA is TGTGCCAGCAGTGACCAGGGCCAAGAGACCCAGTACTTC. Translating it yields CASSDQGQETQYF.

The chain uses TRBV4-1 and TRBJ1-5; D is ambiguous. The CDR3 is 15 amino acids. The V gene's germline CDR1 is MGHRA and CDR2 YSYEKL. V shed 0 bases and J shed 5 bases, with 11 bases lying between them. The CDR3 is CASSQDSRPYQPQHF. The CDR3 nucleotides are TGCGCCAGCAGCCAAGATAGCAGGCCCTATCAGCCCCAGCATTTT.

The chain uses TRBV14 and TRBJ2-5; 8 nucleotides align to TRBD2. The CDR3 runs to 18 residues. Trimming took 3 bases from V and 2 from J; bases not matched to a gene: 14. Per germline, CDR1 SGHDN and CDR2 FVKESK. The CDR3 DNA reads TGTGCCAGCAGCCATTCCCGCCGGCGGGGGGTACTACAAGAGACCCAGTACTTC. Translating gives CASSHSRRRGVLQETQYF.

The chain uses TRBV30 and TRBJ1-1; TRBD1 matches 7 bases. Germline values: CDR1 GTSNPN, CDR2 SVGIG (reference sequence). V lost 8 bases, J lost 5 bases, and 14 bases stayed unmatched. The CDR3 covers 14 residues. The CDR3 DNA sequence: TGTGCCGTGGAGTACAGGGGATTTGGGACTGAAGCTTTCTTT. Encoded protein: CAVEYRGFGTEAFF.

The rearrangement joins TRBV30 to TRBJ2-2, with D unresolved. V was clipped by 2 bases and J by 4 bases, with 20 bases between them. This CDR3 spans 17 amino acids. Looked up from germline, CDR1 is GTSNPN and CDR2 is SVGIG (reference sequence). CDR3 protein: CAWSSGLGSFATGELFF. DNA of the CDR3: TGTGCCTGGAGTTCAGGCCTTGGGTCTTTCGCCACCGGGGAGCTGTTTTTT.

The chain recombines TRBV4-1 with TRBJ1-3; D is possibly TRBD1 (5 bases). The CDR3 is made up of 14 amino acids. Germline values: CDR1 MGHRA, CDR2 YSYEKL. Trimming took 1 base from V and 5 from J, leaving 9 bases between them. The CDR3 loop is CASSQVSGRNTIYF. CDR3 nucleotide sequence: TGCGCCAGCAGCCAAGTTTCAGGGAGAAACACCATATATTTT.

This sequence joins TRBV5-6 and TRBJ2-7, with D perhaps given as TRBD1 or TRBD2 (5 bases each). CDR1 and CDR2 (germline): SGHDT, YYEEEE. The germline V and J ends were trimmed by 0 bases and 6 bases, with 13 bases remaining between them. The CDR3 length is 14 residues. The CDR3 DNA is TGTGCCAGCAGCTTGGGGGGGTTACAGCGCGAGCAGTACTTC. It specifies CASSLGGLQREQYF.

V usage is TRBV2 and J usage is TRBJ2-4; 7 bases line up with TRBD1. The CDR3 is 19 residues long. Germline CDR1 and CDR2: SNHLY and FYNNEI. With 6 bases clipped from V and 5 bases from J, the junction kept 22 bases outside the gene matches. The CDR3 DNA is TGTGCCAGCAGCTCACCCAAACGGACAGGTCCCTCGCCCCAAAACATTCAGTACTTC. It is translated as CASSSPKRTGPSPQNIQYF.

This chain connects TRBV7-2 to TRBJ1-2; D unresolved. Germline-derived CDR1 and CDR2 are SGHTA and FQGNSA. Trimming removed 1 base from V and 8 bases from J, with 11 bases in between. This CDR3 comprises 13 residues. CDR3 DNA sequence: TGTGCCAGCAGCTTAGGGCACTCGGTAGGCTACACCTTC. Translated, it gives CASSLGHSVGYTF.

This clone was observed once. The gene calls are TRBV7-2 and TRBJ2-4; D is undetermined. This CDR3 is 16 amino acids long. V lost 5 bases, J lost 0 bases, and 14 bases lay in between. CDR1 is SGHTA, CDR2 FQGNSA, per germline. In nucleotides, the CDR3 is TGTGCCAGCAGCCCCACCCGAGAGGCAGCCAAAAACATTCAGTACTTC. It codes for CASSPTREAAKNIQYF.

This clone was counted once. The CDR3, as DNA: TGTGCCAGCAGTTTCCCTTTTGGTGAGCAGTTCTTC. This sequence encodes CASSFPFGEQFF. The chain uses TRBV6-6 and TRBJ2-1; D is undetermined. Trimming left V 4 bases short and J 9 bases short, with 10 bases between. The germline V gene encodes CDR1 MNHNY and CDR2 SVGAGI (reference sequence). The CDR3 loop spans 12 amino acids.

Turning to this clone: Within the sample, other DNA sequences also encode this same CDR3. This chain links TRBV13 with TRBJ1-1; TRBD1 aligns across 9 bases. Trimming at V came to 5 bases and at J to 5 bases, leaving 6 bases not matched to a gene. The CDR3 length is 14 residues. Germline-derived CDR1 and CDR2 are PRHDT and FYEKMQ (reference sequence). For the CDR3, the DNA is TGTGCCAGCAGCCCCGGGACAGGGAGGACTGAAGCTTTCTTT. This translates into CASSPGTGRTEAFF.

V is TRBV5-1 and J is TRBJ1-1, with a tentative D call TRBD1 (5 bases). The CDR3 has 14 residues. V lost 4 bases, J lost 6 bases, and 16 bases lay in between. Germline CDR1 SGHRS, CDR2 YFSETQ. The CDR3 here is CASSGGSTGPEAFF. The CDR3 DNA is TGCGCCAGCAGCGGGGGGTCGACCGGCCCTGAAGCTTTCTTT.

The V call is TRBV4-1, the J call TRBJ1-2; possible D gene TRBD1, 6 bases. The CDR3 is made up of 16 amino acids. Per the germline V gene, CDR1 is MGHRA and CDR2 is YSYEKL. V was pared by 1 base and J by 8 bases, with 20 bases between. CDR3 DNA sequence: TGCGCCAGCAGCCAAGTTACCCTTCAGGGGTCTCTAGGCTACACCTTC. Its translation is CASSQVTLQGSLGYTF.

The chain's CDR3 is CASSLIGTGTYQETQYF. CDR3 DNA: TGCGCCAGCAGCTTGATCGGGACAGGGACCTACCAAGAGACCCAGTACTTC. The rearrangement links TRBV5-1 to TRBJ2-5, with 9 bases matching TRBD1. V lost 1 base and J lost 0; bases outside the gene matches: 7. Germline V gives CDR1 SGHRS, CDR2 YFSETQ. This CDR3 comprises 17 residues.

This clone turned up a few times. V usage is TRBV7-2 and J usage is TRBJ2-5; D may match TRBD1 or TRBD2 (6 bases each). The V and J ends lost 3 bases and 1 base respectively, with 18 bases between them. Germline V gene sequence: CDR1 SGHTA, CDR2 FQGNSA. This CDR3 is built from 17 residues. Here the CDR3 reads CASSFFRGGKIQETQYF. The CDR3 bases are TGTGCCAGCAGCTTCTTTCGAGGGGGGAAAATCCAAGAGACCCAGTACTTC.